This TCR beta chain was obtained from a study of blood T cell repertoires in COVID-19 (dated by TCRdb to the early 2020s). Regarding the complete study: Collaborator samples came from the United States, Italy and Spain and covered acute and convalescent phases of COVID-19. The material from the prospective study consisted of cDNA or gDNA derived from T cells, B-cell-depleted T cells, or PBMCs. Deeply sampled blood TCRbeta repertoires from subjects exposed to, actively infected with, or recovered from COVID-19 were included in the dataset. The repertoires were released in a freely available public database meant as a resource for research on the immune response to SARS-CoV-2. The samples were drawn from two sources: the first 160 participants of the ongoing ImmuneRACE study, and 1,254 subjects contributed by 6 global collaborators. Sample metadata almost always included a de-identified subject ID, COVID-19 status, age in years and sex. Where HLA class I and class II types were available, the types were taken from metadata supplied by the sample provider, not from assay-based typing. Results the study describes overall, beyond this receptor: The amount of clinical and demographic metadata varied by source and participant and was provided uncurated.

The germline V gene supplies CDR1 MDHEN and CDR2 SYDVKM. Ends trimmed: V by 5 bases, J by 5 bases; bases unmatched to a gene: 5. From cysteine to phenylalanine, the CDR3 is 14 amino acids long. Only the CDR3 DNA is retained, 42 bases long and in frame from the first base. The immunoSEQ Assay, a bias-controlled multiplex PCR, was used to amplify TCRbeta CDR3 regions from genomic DNA. The published analysis was carried out like this. Nucleated cell counts per sample were estimated from amplification of reference gene primers within the assay. Sequence reads were collapsed and filtered to measure the absolute abundance of every unique TCRbeta CDR3 rearrangement. For each sample, productive Simpson clonality was calculated as the square root of Simpson's diversity index across productive rearrangements. The table was pulled from immuneACCESS by TCRdb, which kept in-frame rearrangements only. Such tables lose some clones; where checked, under half of the loss comes from unresolved V genes, and the rest has no known cause. V, J and clone size reflect that table, while D and trimming were determined from the DNA. For this sample the table gives about 45,000 clones, of which 90% were detected only once. 5% to 6% of the sample comes from the top ten.

Remarks on this clone: No antigen is known for it. No base quality information exists; no much larger clone differs at one position.

Each collaborating institution followed its own protocols to collect whole blood in K2EDTA tubes. For TCRbeta analysis, collaborators shipped samples as frozen whole blood, isolated PBMCs, or DNA extracted from either of those sample types. This TCR was sampled from a human donor in a cohort sampled during active COVID-19. The sample consisted of peripheral blood. The sequence joins TRBV28 to TRBJ1-2, with 10 middle bases fitting TRBD1. The DNA sequence is as follows: TGTGCCAGCAGTCCCGGGGACAGGGGTTATGGCTACACCTTC. It codes for CASSPGDRGYGYTF.